This TCR beta chain was sequenced in a study of control samples from healthy donors and cancer patients. TCRdb keeps only in-frame clones here, not all; method: immunoSEQ multiplex PCR. The data hold 85,000 to 90,000 clones, with roughly 86% observed a single time. The germline V gene encodes CDR1 SGHTA and CDR2 FQGNSA. The V end lost 5 bases, the J end lost 3 bases, and 14 bases lay between the germline ends. The CDR3 runs to 15 residues. Sequencing used blood. The chain combines TRBV7-2 with TRBJ2-4; the D gene is possibly TRBD1 (6 bases). The receptor was derived from a man aged 25-40 years in good health. CDR3 nucleotides: TGTGCCAGCAGCACCGGGACACTCGGCAAAAACATTCAGTACTTC. Protein: CASSTGTLGKNIQYF.